Below, one T cell receptor (beta chain) is given with its context. This entry comes from a study of cytomegalovirus exposure and HLA in healthy donors. Per the germline V gene, CDR1 is MDHEN and CDR2 is SYDVKM. Germline trimming cut 10 bases from V and 7 bases from J; bases unmatched to any gene: 8. This CDR3 spans 12 amino acids. Here immunoSEQ multiplex PCR was the method, and the copy in TCRdb shows in-frame clones only, minus some. The sample includes 200,000 to 250,000 clones, 80% to 90% of them seen just once. The sequenced material came from PBMCs. This TCR was recovered from a woman under 30 in good health and CMV-seropositive. The genes are TRBV28 and TRBJ2-7; 9 nucleotides align to TRBD1. The chain's CDR3 is CATGQGLGEQYF. The CDR3 DNA follows: TGTGCCACTGGACAGGGGTTAGGAGAGCAGTACTTC. Full variable domain (remainder filled in from reference TRBV28 and TRBJ2-7): DVKVTQSSRYLVKRTGEKVFLECVQDMDHENMFWYRQDPGLGLRLIYFSYDVKMKEKGDIPEGYSVSREKKERFSLILESASTNQTSMYLCATGQGLGEQYFGPGTRLTVT.